A single sample is the source of the 15 T cell receptor beta chains below, sequenced in a study of CD8+CD57+ T cells in acquired aplastic anemia listed by TCRdb under 2018. Sequencing used an Illumina HiSeq 2000. TCR beta VDJ combination and CDR3 sequence profiling used genomic DNA as the template. TCRdb's own reprocessing of the public reads used fastp at Q25 and MiXCR and kept productive beta chains. All rows with the same CDR3 protein become a single entry with the most common DNA and genes. This sample holds 200,000 to 300,000 distinct CDR3 sequences; around 46% were observed only once. Less than 9% of the sample comes from the top ten. Expansion of CD8+CD57+ cells had been shown by flow cytometry in the patients chosen for sequencing. Sequencing was done on a sample of sorted CD4+, CD8+, or CD8+CD57+ T cells (not recorded which) from PBMCs. All receptors come from a human donor with aplastic anemia.

This clonotype was recorded many times. V gene TRBV6-2 or TRBV6-3 combines with J gene TRBJ2-7; D not certain. V lost 6 bases, J lost 1 base, and 10 bases lay in between. Germline V gene sequence: CDR1 MNHEY, CDR2 SVGEGT. The CDR3 has 13 amino acids. The CDR3 region has the DNA TGTGCCAGCAGCTCGGATGGATCCTACGAGCAGTACTTC. Its protein is CASSSDGSYEQYF.

This sequence joins TRBV7-9 and TRBJ1-2; maybe TRBD1 (6 bases). Germline V gene sequence: CDR1 SEHNR, CDR2 FQNEAQ (reference sequence). This CDR3 has 12 amino acids. V lost 4 bases, J lost 8 bases, and 11 bases lay in between. The CDR3 DNA is TGTGCCAGCAGCTCGGGGGGGCTAGGCTACACCTTC. As protein: CASSSGGLGYTF.

This chain uses TRBV2 with TRBJ1-6, with D perhaps matching TRBD1 (6 bases). This CDR3 region has 13 residues. V lost 7 bases and J lost 11, with 15 bases in between. The V gene's germline CDR1 is SNHLY and CDR2 FYNNEI. DNA of the CDR3: TGTGCCAGCATTGGACAGAGAGGGACACCCCTCCACTTT. It is translated as CASIGQRGTPLHF.

V is TRBV3-1 and J is TRBJ2-1; the match to TRBD2 covers 14 bases. V shed 1 base, J shed 4 bases, and the junction held 3 bases outside the gene matches. The CDR3 runs 17 residues. The germline CDR1 and CDR2 sequences are LGHDT and YNNKEL (reference sequence). The CDR3 nucleotides are TGTGCCAGCAGCCAAGTTCGGACTAGCGGGGGGTACAATGAGCAGTTCTTC. This gives the protein CASSQVRTSGGYNEQFF.

V usage is TRBV4-3 and J usage is TRBJ1-2; TRBD1 matches at 10 bases. This CDR3 is built from 17 residues. With 3 bases clipped from V and 4 bases from J, the junction kept 11 bases outside the gene matches. Germline-derived CDR1 and CDR2 are LGHNA and YSLEER. CDR3 DNA: TGCGCCAGCAGCCATCCAGAGACAGGGGGCGAGGGCTATGGCTACACCTTC. This encodes CASSHPETGGEGYGYTF.

The CDR3 here is CASRNPGTGFYNEQYF. The CDR3 DNA is TGTGCCAGCAGGAATCCGGGGACAGGATTTTACAATGAGCAGTACTTC. The V gene is TRBV2, the J gene TRBJ2-7, with 8 bases aligning to TRBD1. The CDR3 contains 16 residues. Germline-derived CDR1 and CDR2 are SNHLY and FYNNEI. V shed 6 bases, J shed 7 bases, and the junction held 17 bases outside the gene matches.

This chain connects TRBV19 to TRBJ1-5; possible D gene TRBD1, 5 bases. V dropped 3 bases and J dropped 9 bases, with 18 bases sitting between them. The V gene's germline CDR1 is LNHDA and CDR2 SQIVND (reference sequence). There are 15 residues in the CDR3. CDR3 residues: CASSIRATRTRPQHF. The CDR3 DNA is TGTGCCAGTAGTATCAGGGCGACGAGGACTCGGCCCCAGCATTTT.

The chain recombines TRBV7-9 with TRBJ2-1; 7 bases are a match to TRBD2. With V trimmed by 5 bases and J by 4 bases, 8 bases remained unmatched. CDR1 is SEHNR, CDR2 FQNEAQ, per germline (reference sequence). The CDR3 runs 15 residues. The CDR3 nucleotides are TGTGCCAGCAGCCCTACTTGGCGGGGGTACAATGAGCAGTTCTTC. Translation: CASSPTWRGYNEQFF.

This clonotype was found once. The chain recombines TRBV10-3 with TRBJ1-2; 10 bases align to TRBD1. The length of the CDR3 is 13 residues. Germline V gene data show CDR1 as ENHRY and CDR2 as SYGVKD. V shed 6 bases, J shed 12 bases, and the junction held 10 bases outside the gene matches. CDR3: CAISGRQGAGNTF. In nucleotides, the CDR3 is TGTGCCATCAGCGGAAGACAGGGGGCTGGAAACACCTTC.

This clonotype appeared a single time. The rearrangement links TRBV5-4 to TRBJ2-6; D call uncertain. V lost 1 base to trimming and J lost 1 base, with 6 bases between them. Germline V gene lookup returns CDR1 SGHNT and CDR2 YYREEE (reference sequence). This CDR3 has 15 amino acids. CDR3 bases: TGTGCCAGCAGCTTGCCACAGTCTGGGGCCAACGTCCTGACTTTC. Translating gives CASSLPQSGANVLTF.

With respect to this clonotype: This may stem from a read error, because a much larger clone lies one nucleotide away. V gene TRBV13 combines with J gene TRBJ2-2; 7 positions agree with TRBD2. The J segment lost 5 bases and the V segment lost 5 bases, leaving 5 bases of the junction unmatched. Germline CDR1 is PRHDT and CDR2 is FYEKMQ (reference sequence). The CDR3 is 14 residues long. The CDR3 sequence: CASSLAEGTGELFF. The CDR3 bases are TGTGCCAGCAGCCTAGCGGAGGGGACCGGGGAGCTGTTTTTT.

The table lists this clonotype with many counts. J is TRBJ1-6 and V is TRBV7-3, with D maybe TRBD1 (5 bases). The CDR3 loop spans 15 amino acids. The V gene's germline CDR1 is SGHTA and CDR2 FQGTGA. V dropped 0 bases and J dropped 5 bases, with 8 bases sitting between them. The CDR3 loop is CASSLTGGDNSPLHF. In DNA form, the CDR3 reads TGTGCCAGCAGCTTAACTGGGGGGGATAATTCACCCCTCCACTTT.

This clonotype was counted many times. The chain carries TRBV25-1 and TRBJ1-1; weak D call: TRBD1 (6 bases). The CDR3 length is 14 residues. Trimming took 4 bases from V and 5 from J, leaving 14 bases between them. The germline gives CDR1 MGHDK, CDR2 SYGVNS. In DNA form, the CDR3 reads TGTGCCAGCAGTGGTACAGGGTGGAAAACTGAAGCTTTCTTT. As protein: CASSGTGWKTEAFF.

This rearrangement joins TRBV27 to TRBJ2-1; D is undetermined. V gave up 1 base and J gave up 2 bases, with 18 bases separating them. Germline V CDR1 and CDR2: MNHEY, SMNVEV (reference sequence). This CDR3 is 18 amino acids long. This chain's CDR3 is CASSLFAGFSYTYNEQFF. The DNA of the CDR3 is TGTGCCAGCAGTTTATTCGCAGGATTCTCTTATACCTACAATGAGCAGTTCTTC.

The chain uses TRBV9 and TRBJ2-7, with 11 nucleotides matching TRBD1. Trimming removed 0 bases from V and 3 bases from J; junction bases left unmatched: 2. The CDR3 length is 15 residues. The germline CDR1 and CDR2 sequences are SGDLS and YYNGEE. CDR3 residues: CASSVGGTGGYEQYF. CDR3 DNA: TGTGCCAGCAGCGTAGGAGGGACAGGGGGCTACGAGCAGTACTTC.